The sequence of this T cell receptor (beta chain) was determined in a study of OX40 agonist ivuxolimab in advanced cancers. At the level of the study: Those enrolled were 82.7% male, with a mean age of around 58 years and ages from about 20 to 80. Partial responses, seen in three patients, involved one hepatocellular carcinoma and two cutaneous melanomas.

The CDR3 extends over 15 amino acids. From germline, CDR1 is LNHDA and CDR2 SQIVND (reference sequence). Trimming stripped 4 bases from V and 0 bases from J, with 10 bases between. The method was immunoSEQ multiplex PCR; TCRdb's version includes in-frame clones alone and lacks a portion of them. The table has 60,000 to 85,000 clones, around 83% seen once; the top ten hold 1.4%. The TCR comes from an adult with an advanced solid tumor such as melanoma, head and neck, liver or kidney cancer. The V gene is TRBV19, the J gene TRBJ1-5; D remains ambiguous. The sequencing here drew on CD4+ or CD8+ T cells sorted from blood, taken in a trial of the OX40 agonist ivuxolimab. CDR3 residues: CASSTGHYSNQPQHF. The CDR3 DNA reads as TGTGCCAGTAGTACAGGCCATTATAGCAATCAGCCCCAGCATTTT.